This T cell receptor (beta chain) originates from a study of cytomegalovirus exposure and HLA in healthy donors. The study's findings and limits: Most sequenced TCRs were rare (though some public TCRs occurred in many donors).

Measured with immunoSEQ multiplex PCR; TCRdb has only the in-frame clones, and not every one. The sample has hundreds of thousands of clones, more than 75% seen once. With regard to this clone: Its specificity is unknown.

From germline, CDR1 is SGHVS and CDR2 FNYEAQ. The CDR3 runs 16 residues. Germline trimming cut 5 bases from V and 4 bases from J; bases unmatched to any gene: 9. The sequenced sample was PBMCs. The rearrangement links TRBV7-6 to TRBJ2-1, with TRBD2 matching over 9 bases. The TCR sequence derives from a woman aged 30 to 39 in good health and CMV-seropositive. The CDR3 sequence: CASSGGYSGSYNEQFF. CDR3 nucleotide sequence: TGTGCCAGCAGCGGAGGGTATAGCGGGAGTTACAATGAGCAGTTCTTC.